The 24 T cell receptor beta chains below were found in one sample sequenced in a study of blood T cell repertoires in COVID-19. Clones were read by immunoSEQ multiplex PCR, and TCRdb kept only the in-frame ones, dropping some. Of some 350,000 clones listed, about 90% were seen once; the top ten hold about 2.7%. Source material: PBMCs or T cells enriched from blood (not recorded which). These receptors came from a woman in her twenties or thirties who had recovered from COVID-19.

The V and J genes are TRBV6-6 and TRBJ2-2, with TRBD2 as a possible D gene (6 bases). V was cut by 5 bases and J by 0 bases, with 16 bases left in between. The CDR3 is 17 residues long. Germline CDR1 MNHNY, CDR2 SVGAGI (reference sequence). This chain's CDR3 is CASSRYGGPSNTGELFF. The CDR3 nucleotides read TGTGCCAGCAGTCGATACGGGGGACCCTCGAACACCGGGGAGCTGTTTTTT.

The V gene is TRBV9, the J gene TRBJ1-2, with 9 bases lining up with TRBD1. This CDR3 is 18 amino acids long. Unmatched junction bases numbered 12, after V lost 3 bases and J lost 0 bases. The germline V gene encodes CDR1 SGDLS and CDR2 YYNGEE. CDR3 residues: CASSAGTGSTLANYGYTF. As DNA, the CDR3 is TGTGCCAGCAGCGCCGGGACAGGGTCAACACTAGCTAACTATGGCTACACCTTC.

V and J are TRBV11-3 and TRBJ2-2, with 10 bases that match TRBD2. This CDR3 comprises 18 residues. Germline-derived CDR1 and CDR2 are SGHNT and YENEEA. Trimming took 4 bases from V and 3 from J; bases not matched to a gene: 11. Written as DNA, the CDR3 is TGTGCCAGCAGCTCGAACCTAGCGGGAGATTGGGACACCGGGGAGCTGTTTTTT. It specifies CASSSNLAGDWDTGELFF.

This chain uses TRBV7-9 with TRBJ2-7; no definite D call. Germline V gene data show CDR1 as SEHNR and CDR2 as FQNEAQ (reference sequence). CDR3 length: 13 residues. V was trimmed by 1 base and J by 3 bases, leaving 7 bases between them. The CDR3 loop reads CASSLVSGYEQYF. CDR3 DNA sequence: TGTGCCAGCAGCTTAGTTTCCGGCTACGAGCAGTACTTC.

The CDR3 sequence is CASSAAGGSNSPLHF. The CDR3 region has the DNA TGTGCCAGCAGCGCGGCAGGGGGCTCTAATTCACCCCTCCACTTT. This rearrangement joins TRBV5-4 to TRBJ1-6, with 8 bases lining up with TRBD1. This CDR3 comprises 15 residues. The V and J ends lost 4 bases and 6 bases, in that order; junction bases with no gene match: 6. Germline V gene sequence: CDR1 SGHNT, CDR2 YYREEE (reference sequence).

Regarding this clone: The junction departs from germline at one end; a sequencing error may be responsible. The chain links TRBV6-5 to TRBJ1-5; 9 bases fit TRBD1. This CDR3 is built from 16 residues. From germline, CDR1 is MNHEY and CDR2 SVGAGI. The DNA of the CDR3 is TGTGCCAGCAGTAACTCCGGGACAGGGCCCTATCAGCCCCAGCATTTT. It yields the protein CASSNSGTGPYQPQHF.

The CDR3 loop reads CASGNTGGPFNEQFF. The CDR3 nucleotides are TGTGCCAGTGGGAATACGGGAGGGCCGTTCAATGAGCAGTTCTTC. The chain carries TRBV19 and TRBJ2-1; TRBD2 aligns across 8 bases. The V and J ends lost 8 bases and 6 bases, in that order; junction bases with no gene match: 12. CDR1 and CDR2 from the germline V gene are LNHDA and SQIVND (reference sequence). This CDR3 spans 15 amino acids.

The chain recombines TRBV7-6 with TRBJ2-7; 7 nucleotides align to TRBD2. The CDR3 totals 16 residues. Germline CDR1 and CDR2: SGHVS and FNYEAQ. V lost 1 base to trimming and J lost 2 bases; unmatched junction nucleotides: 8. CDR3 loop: CASSLGSASGTYEQYF. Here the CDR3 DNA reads TGTGCCAGCAGCTTAGGGTCAGCTAGCGGAACCTACGAGCAGTACTTC.

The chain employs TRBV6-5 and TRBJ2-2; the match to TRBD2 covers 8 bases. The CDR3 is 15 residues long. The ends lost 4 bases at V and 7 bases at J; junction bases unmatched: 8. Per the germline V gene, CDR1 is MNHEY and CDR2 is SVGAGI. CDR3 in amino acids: CASSSLTSEVGELFF. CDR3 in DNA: TGTGCCAGCAGTTCCCTGACTAGCGAGGTCGGGGAGCTGTTTTTT.

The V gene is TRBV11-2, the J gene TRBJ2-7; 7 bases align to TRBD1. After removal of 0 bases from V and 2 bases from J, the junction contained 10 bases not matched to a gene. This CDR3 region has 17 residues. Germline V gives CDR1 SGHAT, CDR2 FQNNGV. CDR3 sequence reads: CASSLDVGGSSAYEQYF. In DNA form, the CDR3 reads TGTGCCAGCAGCTTAGATGTAGGGGGCTCGTCGGCCTACGAGCAGTACTTC.

The chain's CDR3 is CASSEPGLSTDTQYF. The DNA for the CDR3 is TGTGCCAGCAGCGAGCCGGGACTTAGCACAGATACGCAGTATTTT. J is TRBJ2-3 and V is TRBV7-9, with D tentatively TRBD2 (6 bases). V shed 5 bases and J shed 0 bases, with 12 bases lying between them. This CDR3 comprises 15 residues. Germline CDR1 is SEHNR and CDR2 is FQNEAQ (reference sequence).

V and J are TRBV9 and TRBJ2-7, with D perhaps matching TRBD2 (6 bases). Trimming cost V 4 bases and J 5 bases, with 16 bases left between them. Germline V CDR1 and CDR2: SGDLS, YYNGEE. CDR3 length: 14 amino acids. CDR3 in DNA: TGTGCCAGCAGCCCAAACCAGGGAGGTCACGAGCAGTACTTC. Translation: CASSPNQGGHEQYF.

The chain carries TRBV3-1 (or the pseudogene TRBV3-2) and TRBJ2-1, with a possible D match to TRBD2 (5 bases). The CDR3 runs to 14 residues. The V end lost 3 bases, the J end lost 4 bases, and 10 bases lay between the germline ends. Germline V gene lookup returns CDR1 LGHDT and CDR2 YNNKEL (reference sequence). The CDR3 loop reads CASSHGGRYNEQFF. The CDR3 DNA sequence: TGTGCCAGCAGCCATGGAGGACGGTACAATGAGCAGTTCTTC.

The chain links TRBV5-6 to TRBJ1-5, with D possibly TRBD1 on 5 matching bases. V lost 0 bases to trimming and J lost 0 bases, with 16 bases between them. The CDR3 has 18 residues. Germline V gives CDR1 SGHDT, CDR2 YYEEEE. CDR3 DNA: TGTGCCAGCAGCTTGGGTAAACAGGCGTCATATAGCAATCAGCCCCAGCATTTT. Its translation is CASSLGKQASYSNQPQHF.

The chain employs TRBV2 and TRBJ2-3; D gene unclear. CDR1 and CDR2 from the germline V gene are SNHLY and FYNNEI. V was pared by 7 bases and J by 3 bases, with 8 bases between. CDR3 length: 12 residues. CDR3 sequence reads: CASKLHTDTQYF. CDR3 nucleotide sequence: TGTGCCAGCAAACTCCATACAGATACGCAGTATTTT.

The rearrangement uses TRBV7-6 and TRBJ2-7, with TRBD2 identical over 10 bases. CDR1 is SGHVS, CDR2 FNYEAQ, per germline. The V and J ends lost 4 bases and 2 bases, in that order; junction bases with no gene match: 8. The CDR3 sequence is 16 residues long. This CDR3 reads CASSSLRLAGTYEQYF. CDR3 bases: TGTGCCAGCAGCTCCCTCCGACTAGCGGGTACCTACGAGCAGTACTTC.

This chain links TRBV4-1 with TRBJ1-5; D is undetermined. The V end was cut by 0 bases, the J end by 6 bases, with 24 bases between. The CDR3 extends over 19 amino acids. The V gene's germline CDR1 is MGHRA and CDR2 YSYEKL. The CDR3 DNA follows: TGCGCCAGCAGCCAAGATGAAACAGCCCGTTTCAACGAATTTCAGCCCCAGCATTTT. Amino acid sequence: CASSQDETARFNEFQPQHF.

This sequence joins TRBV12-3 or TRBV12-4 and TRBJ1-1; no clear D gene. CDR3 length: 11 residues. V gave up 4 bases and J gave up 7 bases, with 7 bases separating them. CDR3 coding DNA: TGTGCCAGCAGTTACTTCGATGAAGCTTTCTTT. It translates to CASSYFDEAFF.

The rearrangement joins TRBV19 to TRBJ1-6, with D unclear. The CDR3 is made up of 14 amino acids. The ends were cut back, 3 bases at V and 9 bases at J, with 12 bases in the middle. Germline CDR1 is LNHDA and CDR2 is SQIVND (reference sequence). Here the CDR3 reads CASSISGFGSPLHF. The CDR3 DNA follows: TGTGCCAGTAGTATTTCGGGGTTCGGTTCACCCCTCCACTTT.

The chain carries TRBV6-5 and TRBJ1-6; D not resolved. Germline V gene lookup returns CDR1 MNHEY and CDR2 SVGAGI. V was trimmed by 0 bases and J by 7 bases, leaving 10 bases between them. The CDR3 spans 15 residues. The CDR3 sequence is CASSYSNSRNSPLHF. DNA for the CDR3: TGTGCCAGCAGTTACTCAAACTCCCGGAATTCACCCCTCCACTTT.

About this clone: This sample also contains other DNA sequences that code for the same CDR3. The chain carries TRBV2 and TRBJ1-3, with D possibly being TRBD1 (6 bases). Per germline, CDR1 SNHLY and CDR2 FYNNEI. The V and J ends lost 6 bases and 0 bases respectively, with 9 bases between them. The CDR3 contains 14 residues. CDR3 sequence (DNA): TGTGCCAGCAGAACAGGGAACTCTGGAAACACCATATATTTT. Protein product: CASRTGNSGNTIYF. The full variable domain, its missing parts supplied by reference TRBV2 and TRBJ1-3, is EPEVTQTPSHQVTQMGQEVILRCVPISNHLYFYWYRQILGQKVEFLVSFYNNEISEKSEIFDDQFSVERPDGSNFTLKIRSTKLEDSAMYFCASRTGNSGNTIYFGEGSWLTVV.

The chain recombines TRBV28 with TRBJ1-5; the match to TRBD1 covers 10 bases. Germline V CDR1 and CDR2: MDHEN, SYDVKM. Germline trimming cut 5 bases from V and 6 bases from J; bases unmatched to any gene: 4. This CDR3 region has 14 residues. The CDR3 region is CASSRQGAAQPQHF. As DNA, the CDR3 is TGTGCCAGCAGTAGACAGGGGGCGGCTCAGCCCCAGCATTTT.

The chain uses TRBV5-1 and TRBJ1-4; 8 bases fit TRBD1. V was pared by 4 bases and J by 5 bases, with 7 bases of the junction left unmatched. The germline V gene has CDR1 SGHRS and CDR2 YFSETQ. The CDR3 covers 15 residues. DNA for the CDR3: TGCGCCAGCAGCCTAGGACAGGGCCGCAATGAAAAACTGTTTTTT. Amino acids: CASSLGQGRNEKLFF.

This CDR3 reads CASSRNRGRALHF. The CDR3 DNA reads as TGTGCCAGCAGTAGGAACAGGGGTCGGGCCCTCCACTTT. The rearrangement uses TRBV6-5 and TRBJ1-6; 7 bases map to TRBD1. The CDR3 is made up of 13 amino acids. V was clipped by 5 bases and J by 14 bases; unmatched bases: 9. CDR1 and CDR2 from the germline V gene are MNHEY and SVGAGI.